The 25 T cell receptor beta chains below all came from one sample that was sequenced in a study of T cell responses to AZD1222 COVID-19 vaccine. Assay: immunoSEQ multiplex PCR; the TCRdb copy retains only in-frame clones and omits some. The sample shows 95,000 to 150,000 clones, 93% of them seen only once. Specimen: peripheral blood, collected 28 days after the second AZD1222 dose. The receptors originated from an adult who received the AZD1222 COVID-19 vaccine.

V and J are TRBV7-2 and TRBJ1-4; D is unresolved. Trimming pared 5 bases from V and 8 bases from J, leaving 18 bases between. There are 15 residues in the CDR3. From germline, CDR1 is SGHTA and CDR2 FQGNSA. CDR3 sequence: CASSIHPGRGEKLFF. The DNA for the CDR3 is TGTGCCAGCAGCATCCATCCGGGAAGAGGGGAAAAACTGTTTTTT.

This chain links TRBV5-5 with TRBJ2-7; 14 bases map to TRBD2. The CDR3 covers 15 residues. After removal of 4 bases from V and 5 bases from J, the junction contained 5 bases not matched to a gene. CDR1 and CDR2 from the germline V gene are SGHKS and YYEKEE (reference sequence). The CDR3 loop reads CASSQTGLAGDEQYF. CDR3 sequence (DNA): TGTGCCAGCAGCCAAACGGGACTAGCGGGAGACGAGCAGTACTTC. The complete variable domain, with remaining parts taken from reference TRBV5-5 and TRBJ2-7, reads DAGVTQSPTHLIKTRGQQVTLRCSPISGHKSVSWYQQVLGQGPQFIFQYYEKEERGRGNFPDRFSARQFPNYSSELNVNALLLGDSALYLCASSQTGLAGDEQYFGPGTRLTVT.

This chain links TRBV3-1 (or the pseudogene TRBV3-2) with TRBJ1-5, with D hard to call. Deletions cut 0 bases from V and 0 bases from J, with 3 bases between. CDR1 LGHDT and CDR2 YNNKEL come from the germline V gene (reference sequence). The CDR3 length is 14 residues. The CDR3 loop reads CASSQDLSNQPQHF. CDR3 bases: TGTGCCAGCAGCCAAGATCTTAGCAATCAGCCCCAGCATTTT.

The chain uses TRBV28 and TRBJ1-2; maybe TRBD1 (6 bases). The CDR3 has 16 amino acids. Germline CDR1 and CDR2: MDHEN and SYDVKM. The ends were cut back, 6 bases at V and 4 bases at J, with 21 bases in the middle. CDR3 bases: TGTGCCAGCAGCCCACCCCTACTGCAGGGGCGCTATGGCTACACCTTC. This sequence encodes CASSPPLLQGRYGYTF.

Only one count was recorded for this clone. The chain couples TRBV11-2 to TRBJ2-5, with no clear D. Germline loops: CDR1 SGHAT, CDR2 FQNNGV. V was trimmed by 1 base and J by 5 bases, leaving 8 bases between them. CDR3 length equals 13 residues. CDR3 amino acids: CASSLGQLETQYF. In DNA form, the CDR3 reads TGTGCCAGCAGCTTAGGTCAGCTGGAGACCCAGTACTTC.

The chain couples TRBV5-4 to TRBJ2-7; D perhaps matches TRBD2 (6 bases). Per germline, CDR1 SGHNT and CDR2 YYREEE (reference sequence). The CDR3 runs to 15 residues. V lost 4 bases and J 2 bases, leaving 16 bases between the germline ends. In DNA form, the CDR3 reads TGTGCCAGCAGCAGTTCGGGACTGCCGACCTACGAGCAGTACTTC. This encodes CASSSSGLPTYEQYF. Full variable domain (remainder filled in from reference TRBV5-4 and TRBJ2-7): ETGVTQSPTHLIKTRGQQVTLRCSSQSGHNTVSWYQQALGQGPQFIFQYYREEENGRGNFPPRFSGLQFPNYSSELNVNALELDDSALYLCASSSSGLPTYEQYFGPGTRLTVT.

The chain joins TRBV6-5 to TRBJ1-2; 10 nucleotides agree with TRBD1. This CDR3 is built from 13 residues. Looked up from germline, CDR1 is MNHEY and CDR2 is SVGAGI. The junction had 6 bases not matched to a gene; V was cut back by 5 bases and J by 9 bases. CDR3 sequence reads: CASSPDRGWSYTF. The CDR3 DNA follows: TGTGCCAGCAGTCCGGACAGGGGGTGGAGCTACACCTTC.

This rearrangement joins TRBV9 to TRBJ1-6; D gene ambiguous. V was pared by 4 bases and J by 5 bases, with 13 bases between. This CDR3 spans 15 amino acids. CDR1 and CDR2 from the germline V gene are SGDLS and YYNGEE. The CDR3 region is CASSIDTSHNSPLHF. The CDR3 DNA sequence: TGTGCCAGCAGCATAGACACTAGCCATAATTCACCCCTCCACTTT.

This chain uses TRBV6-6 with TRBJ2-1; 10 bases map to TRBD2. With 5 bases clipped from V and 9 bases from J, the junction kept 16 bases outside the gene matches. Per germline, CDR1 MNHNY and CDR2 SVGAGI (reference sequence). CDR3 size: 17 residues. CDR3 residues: CASSPLAGVTGRGEQFF. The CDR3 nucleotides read TGTGCCAGCAGTCCGCTAGCGGGAGTTACCGGACGTGGTGAGCAGTTCTTC.

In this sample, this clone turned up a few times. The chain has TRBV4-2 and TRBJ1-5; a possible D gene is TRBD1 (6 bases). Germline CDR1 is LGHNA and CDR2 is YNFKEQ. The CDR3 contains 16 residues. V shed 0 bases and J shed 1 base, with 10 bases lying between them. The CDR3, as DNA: TGTGCCAGCAGCCAAGAAGGGGGAGGGAGCAATCAGCCCCAGCATTTT. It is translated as CASSQEGGGSNQPQHF.

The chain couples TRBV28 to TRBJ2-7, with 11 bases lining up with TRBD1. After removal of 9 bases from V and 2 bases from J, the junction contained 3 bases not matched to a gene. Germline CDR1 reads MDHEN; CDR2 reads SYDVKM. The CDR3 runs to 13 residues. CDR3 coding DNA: TGTGCCAGTACGGGACAGGGGGCCTACGAGCAGTACTTC. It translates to CASTGQGAYEQYF.

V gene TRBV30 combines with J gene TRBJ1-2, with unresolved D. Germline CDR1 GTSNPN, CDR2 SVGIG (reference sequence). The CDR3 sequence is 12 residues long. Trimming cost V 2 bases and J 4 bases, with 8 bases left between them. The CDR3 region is CAWSRAVYGYTF. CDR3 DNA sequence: TGTGCCTGGAGTAGGGCAGTCTATGGCTACACCTTC.

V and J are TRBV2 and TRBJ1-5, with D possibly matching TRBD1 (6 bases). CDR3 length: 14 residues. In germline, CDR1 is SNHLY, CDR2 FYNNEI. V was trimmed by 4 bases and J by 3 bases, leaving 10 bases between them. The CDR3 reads CASSVYRVNQPQHF. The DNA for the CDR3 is TGTGCCAGCAGTGTTTACAGGGTCAATCAGCCCCAGCATTTT.

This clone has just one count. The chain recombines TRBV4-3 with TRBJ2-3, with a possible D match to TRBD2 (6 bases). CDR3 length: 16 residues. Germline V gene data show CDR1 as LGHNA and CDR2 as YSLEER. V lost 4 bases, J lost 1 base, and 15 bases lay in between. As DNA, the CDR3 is TGCGCCAGCAGCCCCCGTAGGCGGGGAGGCACAGATACGCAGTATTTT. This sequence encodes CASSPRRRGGTDTQYF.

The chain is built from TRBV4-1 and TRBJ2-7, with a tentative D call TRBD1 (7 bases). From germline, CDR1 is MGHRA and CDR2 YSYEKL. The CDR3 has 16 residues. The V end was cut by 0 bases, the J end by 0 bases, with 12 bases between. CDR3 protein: CASSQEAGGSSYEQYF. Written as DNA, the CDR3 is TGCGCCAGCAGCCAAGAGGCAGGGGGGAGCTCCTACGAGCAGTACTTC.

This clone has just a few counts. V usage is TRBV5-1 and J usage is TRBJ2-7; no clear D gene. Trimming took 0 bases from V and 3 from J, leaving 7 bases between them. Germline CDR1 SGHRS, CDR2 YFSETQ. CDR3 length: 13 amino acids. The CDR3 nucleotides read TGCGCCAGCAGCTTGGGCTCTATCTACGAGCAGTACTTC. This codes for CASSLGSIYEQYF.

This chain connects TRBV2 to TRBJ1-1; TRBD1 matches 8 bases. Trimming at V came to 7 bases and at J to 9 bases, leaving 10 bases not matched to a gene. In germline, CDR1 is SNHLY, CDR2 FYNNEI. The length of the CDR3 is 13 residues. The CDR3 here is CASMQGATKKAFF. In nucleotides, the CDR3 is TGTGCCAGCATGCAGGGGGCAACTAAGAAAGCTTTCTTT. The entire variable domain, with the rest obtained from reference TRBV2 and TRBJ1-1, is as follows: EPEVTQTPSHQVTQMGQEVILRCVPISNHLYFYWYRQILGQKVEFLVSFYNNEISEKSEIFDDQFSVERPDGSNFTLKIRSTKLEDSAMYFCASMQGATKKAFFGQGTRLTVV.

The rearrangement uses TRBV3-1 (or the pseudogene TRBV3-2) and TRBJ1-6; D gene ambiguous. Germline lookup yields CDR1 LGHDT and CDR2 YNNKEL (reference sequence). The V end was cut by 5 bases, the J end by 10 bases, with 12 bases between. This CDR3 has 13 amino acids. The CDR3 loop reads CASSADWKSPLHF. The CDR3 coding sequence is TGTGCCAGCAGCGCGGACTGGAAGTCACCCCTCCACTTT.

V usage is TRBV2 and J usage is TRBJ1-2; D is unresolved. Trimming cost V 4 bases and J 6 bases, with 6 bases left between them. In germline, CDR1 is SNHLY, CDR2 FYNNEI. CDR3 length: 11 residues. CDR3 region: CASSVQDGYTF. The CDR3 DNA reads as TGTGCCAGCAGTGTGCAGGATGGCTACACCTTC. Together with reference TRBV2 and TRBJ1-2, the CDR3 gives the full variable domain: EPEVTQTPSHQVTQMGQEVILRCVPISNHLYFYWYRQILGQKVEFLVSFYNNEISEKSEIFDDQFSVERPDGSNFTLKIRSTKLEDSAMYFCASSVQDGYTFGSGTRLTVV.

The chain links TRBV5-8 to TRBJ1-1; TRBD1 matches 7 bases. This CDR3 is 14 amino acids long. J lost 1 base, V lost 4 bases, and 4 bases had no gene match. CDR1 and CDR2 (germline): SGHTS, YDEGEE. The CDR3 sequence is CASSVRDRNTEAFF. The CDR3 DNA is TGTGCCAGCAGCGTCAGGGACAGGAACACTGAAGCTTTCTTT.

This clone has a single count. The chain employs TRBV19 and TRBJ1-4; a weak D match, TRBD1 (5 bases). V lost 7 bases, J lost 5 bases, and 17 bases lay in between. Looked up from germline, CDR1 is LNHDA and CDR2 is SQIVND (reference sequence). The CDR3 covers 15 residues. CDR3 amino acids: CASTVATVRNEKLFF. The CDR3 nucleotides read TGTGCCAGTACGGTCGCGACAGTCCGAAATGAAAAACTGTTTTTT.

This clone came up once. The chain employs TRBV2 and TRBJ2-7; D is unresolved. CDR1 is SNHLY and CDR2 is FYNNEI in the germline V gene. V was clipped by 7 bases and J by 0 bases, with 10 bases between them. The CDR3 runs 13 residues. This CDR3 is CASKTQLSYEQYF. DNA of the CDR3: TGTGCCAGCAAGACGCAGCTCTCCTACGAGCAGTACTTC.

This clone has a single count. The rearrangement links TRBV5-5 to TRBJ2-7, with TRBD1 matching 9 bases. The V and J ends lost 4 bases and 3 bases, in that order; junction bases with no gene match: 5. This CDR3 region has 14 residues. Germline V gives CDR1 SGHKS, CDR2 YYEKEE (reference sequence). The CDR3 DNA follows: TGTGCCAGCAGCCCGACAGGGGGAAACTACGAGCAGTACTTC. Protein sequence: CASSPTGGNYEQYF.

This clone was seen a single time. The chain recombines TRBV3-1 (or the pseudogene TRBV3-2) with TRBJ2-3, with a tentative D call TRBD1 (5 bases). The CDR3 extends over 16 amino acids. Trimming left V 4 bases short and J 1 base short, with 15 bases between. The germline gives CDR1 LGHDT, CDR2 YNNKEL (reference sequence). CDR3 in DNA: TGTGCCAGCAGCCCCCGTTGGGGCGCGGGCACAGATACGCAGTATTTT. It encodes CASSPRWGAGTDTQYF.

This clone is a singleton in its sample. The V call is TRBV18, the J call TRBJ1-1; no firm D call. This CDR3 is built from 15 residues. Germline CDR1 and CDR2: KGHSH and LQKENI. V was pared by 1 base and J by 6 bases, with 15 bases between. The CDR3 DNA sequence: TGTGCCAGCTCACCACGGATGGAGTCTGGGTCTGAAGCTTTCTTT. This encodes CASSPRMESGSEAFF. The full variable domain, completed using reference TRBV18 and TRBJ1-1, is NAGVMQNPRHLVRRRGQEARLRCSPMKGHSHVYWYRQLPEEGLKFMVYLQKENIIDESGMPKERFSAEFPKEGPSILRIQQVVRGDSAAYFCASSPRMESGSEAFFGQGTRLTVV.